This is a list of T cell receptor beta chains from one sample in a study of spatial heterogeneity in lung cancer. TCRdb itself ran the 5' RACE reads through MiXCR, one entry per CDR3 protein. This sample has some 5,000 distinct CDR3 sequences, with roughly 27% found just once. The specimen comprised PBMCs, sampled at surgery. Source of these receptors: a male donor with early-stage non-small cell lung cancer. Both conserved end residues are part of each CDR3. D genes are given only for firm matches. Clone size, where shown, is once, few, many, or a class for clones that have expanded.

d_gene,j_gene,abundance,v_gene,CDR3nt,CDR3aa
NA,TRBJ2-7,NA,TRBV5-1,TGCGCCAGCAGCCGAGGGTACTTCAGCTCCTACGAGCAGTACTTC,CASSRGYFSSYEQYF
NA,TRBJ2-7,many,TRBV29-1,TGCAGCGTTGAAGGTGGCAACTCCTACGAGCAGTACTTC,CSVEGGNSYEQYF
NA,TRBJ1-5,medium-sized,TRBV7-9,TGTGCCAGCGAAGGGGACGGCCGTCACCAGCATTTT,CASEGDGRHQHF
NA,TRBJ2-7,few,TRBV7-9,TGTGCCAGCAGCTTAGCCGGCTTCCCCTACGAGCAGTACTTC,CASSLAGFPYEQYF
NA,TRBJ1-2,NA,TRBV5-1,TGCGCCAGTACCACCTCGCTAGGGGAATATGGCTACACCTTC,CASTTSLGEYGYTF
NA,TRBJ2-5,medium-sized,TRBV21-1,TGTGCCAGCAACCCGAAGACCCAGTACTTC,CASNPKTQYF
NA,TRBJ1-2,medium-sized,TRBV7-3,TGTGCCAGCAGCTTATTTGGGGCAGGGGATGGCTACACCTTC,CASSLFGAGDGYTF
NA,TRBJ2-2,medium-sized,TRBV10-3,TGTGCCATCAGTGCTTGGGAGGGGGCCACGAACACCGGGGAGCTGTTTTTT,CAISAWEGATNTGELFF
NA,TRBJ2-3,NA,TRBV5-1,TGCGCCAGCAGCTTGAAAGGCACAGATACGCAGTATTTT,CASSLKGTDTQYF
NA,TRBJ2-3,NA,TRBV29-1,TGCAGCGTTGAAGATCCGGTACGGACAGATACGCAGTATTTT,CSVEDPVRTDTQYF
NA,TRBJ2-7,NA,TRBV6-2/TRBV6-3,TGTGCCAGCAGTTCCGGGGACTTCGAGCAGTACTTC,CASSSGDFEQYF
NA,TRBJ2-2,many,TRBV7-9,TGTGCCAGCAGCTTCCGCCTCGGGGAGCTGTTTTTT,CASSFRLGELFF
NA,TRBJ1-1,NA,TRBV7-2,TGTGCCAGCAGCTCTACCTGGAACACTGAAGCTTTCTTT,CASSSTWNTEAFF
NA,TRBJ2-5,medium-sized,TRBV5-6,TGTGCCAGCAGCTTGCTGGAGACCCAGTACTTC,CASSLLETQYF
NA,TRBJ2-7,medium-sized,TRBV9,TGTGCCAGCAGCATTACGACAGCGCCCCTCTACGAGCAGTACTTC,CASSITTAPLYEQYF
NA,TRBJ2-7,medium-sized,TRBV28,TGTGCCAGCAGTCCGCTTTTGGGCGAGCAGTACTTC,CASSPLLGEQYF
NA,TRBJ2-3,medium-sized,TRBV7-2,TGTGCCAGCAGCATCGGACTCGGCACAGATACGCAGTATTTT,CASSIGLGTDTQYF
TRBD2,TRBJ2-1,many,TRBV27,TGTGCCAGCAGTCCCGTGTACCCCAGGACTAGCCCCATCTTCAATGAGCAGTTCTTC,CASSPVYPRTSPIFNEQFF
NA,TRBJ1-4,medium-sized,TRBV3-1,TGTGCCAGCAGCCAAGAACAAGCTAATGAAAAACTGTTTTTT,CASSQEQANEKLFF
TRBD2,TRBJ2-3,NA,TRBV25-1,TGTGCCAGCTCTTTTCTAGCGGGAGTCACAGATACGCAGTATTTT,CASSFLAGVTDTQYF
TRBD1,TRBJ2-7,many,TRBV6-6,TGTGCCAGCAGGTCGGGACAGACGAGCTACGAGCAGTACTTC,CASRSGQTSYEQYF
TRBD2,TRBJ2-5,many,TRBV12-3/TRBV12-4,TGTGCCAGCAGTACCGGGACTAGTGGTAAAGAGACCCAGTACTTC,CASSTGTSGKETQYF
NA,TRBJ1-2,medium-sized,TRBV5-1,TGCGCCAGCAGCCAGATTCCTGACAGTATCGGCTACACCTTC,CASSQIPDSIGYTF
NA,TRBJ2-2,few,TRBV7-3,TGTGCCAGCAGCTCCCCGGGCGGGCCAGACGGGGAGCTGTTTTTT,CASSSPGGPDGELFF
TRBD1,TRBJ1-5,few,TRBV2,TGTGCCAGCAGTGAAGGGGGACAGGGACCCCAGCATTTT,CASSEGGQGPQHF
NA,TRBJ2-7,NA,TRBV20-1,TGCAGTGCTAGAGAGGTGGGCTCCGGGCAGTACTTC,CSAREVGSGQYF
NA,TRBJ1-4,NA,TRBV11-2,TGTGCCAGCAGCTCAGGGTACAGGGAATACAATGAAAAACTGTTTTTT,CASSSGYREYNEKLFF
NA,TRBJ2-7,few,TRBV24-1,TGTGCCACCAGTGATTCAGCCGGGACAAAATACGAGCAGTACTTC,CATSDSAGTKYEQYF
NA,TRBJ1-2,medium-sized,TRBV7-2,TGTGCCAGCAGCTCTGCATCTCTGGGGGGTTATGGCTACACCTTC,CASSSASLGGYGYTF
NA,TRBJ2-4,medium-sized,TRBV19,TGTGCCAGTAGTATGGGATCAGGGAGAGTAGCCAAAAACATTCAGTACTTC,CASSMGSGRVAKNIQYF
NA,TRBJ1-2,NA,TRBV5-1,TGCGCCAGCAGCCGCGTACAGGGAGAGGGACGTGGCTACACCTTC,CASSRVQGEGRGYTF